The 32 T cell receptor beta chains below were found in one sample sequenced in a study of blood T cell repertoires in COVID-19. This table comes from immunoSEQ multiplex PCR, and its TCRdb copy is limited to in-frame clones, with some not included. The sample includes roughly 170,000 clones, 84% of them seen just once. The sequenced material came from peripheral blood. Source of these receptors: a man aged 40-55 years who had recovered from COVID-19.

For the CDR3, the DNA is TGTGCCAGCTCACCTTACCTTAAAGGGGCTGGCTACGAGCAGTACTTC. This gives the protein CASSPYLKGAGYEQYF. The J gene is TRBJ2-7, the V gene TRBV18; tentative D call: TRBD1 (5 bases). This CDR3 region has 16 residues. Trimming took 3 bases from V and 3 from J, leaving 18 bases between them. Per germline, CDR1 KGHSH and CDR2 LQKENI. Full variable domain (missing parts from reference TRBV18 and TRBJ2-7): NAGVMQNPRHLVRRRGQEARLRCSPMKGHSHVYWYRQLPEEGLKFMVYLQKENIIDESGMPKERFSAEFPKEGPSILRIQQVVRGDSAAYFCASSPYLKGAGYEQYFGPGTRLTVT.

V gene TRBV6-5 combines with J gene TRBJ2-2; TRBD1 matches at 8 bases. With V trimmed by 2 bases and J by 6 bases, 8 bases remained unmatched. The CDR3 spans 16 residues. In germline, CDR1 is MNHEY, CDR2 SVGAGI. For the CDR3, the DNA is TGTGCCAGCAGTTACCCCGACAGGGGTAGTGCCGGGGAGCTGTTTTTT. Amino acid sequence: CASSYPDRGSAGELFF.

The chain links TRBV28 to TRBJ1-6, with 7 nucleotides matching TRBD1. The germline V gene encodes CDR1 MDHEN and CDR2 SYDVKM. Unmatched junction bases numbered 11, after V lost 5 bases and J lost 10 bases. The CDR3 sequence is 15 residues long. The CDR3 DNA is TGTGCCAGCAGTCCCTCGACAGGGCTGCGATCACCCCTCCACTTT. Its protein product is CASSPSTGLRSPLHF.

The J gene is TRBJ1-1, the V gene TRBV30; no firm D call. Trimming pared 0 bases from V and 5 bases from J, leaving 10 bases between. Per germline, CDR1 GTSNPN and CDR2 SVGIG (reference sequence). The CDR3 is 13 amino acids. CDR3 bases: TGTGCCTGGAGTGTTCAACAACAGACTGAAGCTTTCTTT. Translating it yields CAWSVQQQTEAFF.

V gene TRBV7-9 combines with J gene TRBJ2-1; the D gene is possibly TRBD2 (6 bases). The V gene's germline CDR1 is SEHNR and CDR2 FQNEAQ (reference sequence). This CDR3 spans 16 amino acids. V lost 2 bases and J 10 bases, leaving 21 bases between the germline ends. The CDR3 nucleotides are TGTGCCAGCAGCTTAACCGACGGGACTCGGGTACGGGAGCAGTTCTTC. This codes for CASSLTDGTRVREQFF. Filled out from reference TRBV7-9 and TRBJ2-1, the complete variable domain reads DTGVSQNPRHKITKRGQNVTFRCDPISEHNRLYWYRQTLGQGPEFLTYFQNEAQLEKSRLLSDRFSAERPKGSFSTLEIQRTEQGDSAMYLCASSLTDGTRVREQFFGPGTRLTVL.

In this sample, this clone turned up a few times. Here the CDR3 reads CASSPIPHSLLVLREEQFF. As DNA, the CDR3 is TGTGCCAGCAGCCCTATTCCCCACTCTCTACTTGTCCTACGAGAAGAGCAGTTCTTC. The chain employs TRBV6-2 or TRBV6-3 and TRBJ2-1; D is unclear. V lost 6 bases, J lost 10 bases, and 34 bases lay in between. The germline CDR1 and CDR2 sequences are MNHEY and SVGEGT. This CDR3 has 19 residues.

The V call is TRBV6-5, the J call TRBJ2-3; 8 bases agree with TRBD1. The CDR3 length is 15 residues. V was pared by 6 bases and J by 6 bases, with 11 bases of the junction left unmatched. CDR1 is MNHEY, CDR2 SVGAGI, per germline. The CDR3 sequence is CASRATGGIGDTQYF. The DNA for the CDR3 is TGTGCCAGCAGGGCCACAGGGGGAATTGGGGATACGCAGTATTTT.

The CDR3 region has the DNA TGCAGCGTACTTACGACACGCCGGGCACAGGGGTACGAGACCCAGTACTTC. Protein: CSVLTTRRAQGYETQYF. The gene calls are TRBV29-1 and TRBJ2-5; 7 bases map to TRBD1. CDR1 and CDR2 (germline): SQVTM, ANQGSEA. V lost 6 bases to trimming and J lost 5 bases; unmatched junction nucleotides: 21. This CDR3 comprises 17 residues.

The genes are TRBV7-8 and TRBJ2-3; D is ambiguous. This CDR3 region has 16 residues. The V gene's germline CDR1 is SGHVS and CDR2 FQNEAQ. The V and J ends lost 2 bases and 1 base respectively, with 13 bases between them. CDR3 coding DNA: TGTGCCAGCAGCTTAAGGCCCGGCGGAGGCACAGATACGCAGTATTTT. This gives the protein CASSLRPGGGTDTQYF.

V and J are TRBV9 and TRBJ2-1, with TRBD2 matching over 11 bases. V shed 4 bases and J 4 bases; nucleotides not matched to a gene: 7. Germline lookup yields CDR1 SGDLS and CDR2 YYNGEE. CDR3 length: 16 residues. In DNA form, the CDR3 reads TGTGCCAGCAGCCGTAGCGGGAGGGCCGCTTACAATGAGCAGTTCTTC. Translating it yields CASSRSGRAAYNEQFF.

The chain is built from TRBV9 and TRBJ2-2; the D is unclear. Trimming shortened V by 1 base and J by 1 base, and 11 bases separated the two germline ends. CDR1 SGDLS and CDR2 YYNGEE come from the germline V gene. The CDR3 loop spans 16 amino acids. CDR3 coding DNA: TGTGCCAGCAGCGTAAGCCCTAACCGGAACACCGGGGAGCTGTTTTTT. It is translated as CASSVSPNRNTGELFF.

The gene calls are TRBV7-9 and TRBJ1-4, with 7 bases aligning to TRBD1. With V trimmed by 6 bases and J by 5 bases, 6 bases remained unmatched. The V gene's germline CDR1 is SEHNR and CDR2 FQNEAQ (reference sequence). This CDR3 spans 14 amino acids. The CDR3 nucleotides are TGTGCCAGCAGTCCGACAGGGTCGAATGAAAAACTGTTTTTT. It codes for CASSPTGSNEKLFF. Using reference TRBV7-9 and TRBJ1-4 for the parts outside the CDR3, the full variable domain is DTGVSQNPRHKITKRGQNVTFRCDPISEHNRLYWYRQTLGQGPEFLTYFQNEAQLEKSRLLSDRFSAERPKGSFSTLEIQRTEQGDSAMYLCASSPTGSNEKLFFGSGTQLSVL.

The rearrangement joins TRBV7-9 to TRBJ2-5; 7 bases agree with TRBD1. Trimming removed 5 bases from V and 5 bases from J; junction bases left unmatched: 8. Germline V CDR1 and CDR2: SEHNR, FQNEAQ (reference sequence). This CDR3 has 14 residues. The CDR3 DNA is TGTGCCAGCAGCCCCCCGGACAGGCGGGAGACCCAGTACTTC. Protein sequence: CASSPPDRRETQYF.

The V call is TRBV28, the J call TRBJ2-7; D is ambiguous. Germline CDR1 reads MDHEN; CDR2 reads SYDVKM. This CDR3 is built from 14 residues. Between the trimmed V and J ends, which lost 6 bases and 2 bases, there was a span of 14 bases. CDR3 DNA: TGTGCCAGCAGCCCGACCTGGAGAGCCTACGAGCAGTACTTC. It translates to CASSPTWRAYEQYF.

There are a few counts of this clone. The genes are TRBV6-5 and TRBJ1-2, with 8 positions matching TRBD1. Germline CDR1 MNHEY, CDR2 SVGAGI. J gave up 3 bases and V 8 bases, and 11 bases lay outside the gene matches. The CDR3 totals 15 residues. The CDR3 DNA sequence: TGTGCCAGCGGGCAGGGGGCGTGGAATGACTATGGCTACACCTTC. Protein: CASGQGAWNDYGYTF.

The CDR3 region is CASSRGAGGSYEQYF. In nucleotides, the CDR3 is TGTGCCAGCAGCAGGGGGGCAGGGGGCTCCTACGAGCAGTACTTC. The V call is TRBV7-6, the J call TRBJ2-7; a weak D match, TRBD1 (7 bases). The CDR3 contains 15 residues. V lost 5 bases, J lost 0 bases, and 14 bases lay in between. Germline V lookup: CDR1 SGHVS, CDR2 FNYEAQ.

V usage is TRBV10-3 and J usage is TRBJ2-5, with TRBD2 as a possible D gene (6 bases). Germline CDR1 reads ENHRY; CDR2 reads SYGVKD. The germline V and J ends were trimmed by 10 bases and 1 base, with 19 bases remaining between them. The CDR3 runs to 15 residues. The chain's CDR3 is CATQISLGSQETQYF. The CDR3, as DNA: TGTGCCACCCAGATCTCTCTCGGGAGCCAAGAGACCCAGTACTTC.

The V gene is TRBV27, the J gene TRBJ2-7; the match to TRBD2 covers 7 bases. The V segment lost 0 bases and the J segment 4 bases; nucleotides outside the gene matches: 12. The CDR3 spans 17 residues. Per the germline V gene, CDR1 is MNHEY and CDR2 is SMNVEV (reference sequence). CDR3 region: CASSLSALAGVVYEQYF. The CDR3, as DNA: TGTGCCAGCAGTTTATCGGCCCTGGCGGGAGTTGTGTACGAGCAGTACTTC.

V usage is TRBV7-2 and J usage is TRBJ2-5, with 14 bases identical to TRBD2. The CDR3 has 15 amino acids. V was clipped by 4 bases and J by 7 bases; unmatched bases: 5. In germline, CDR1 is SGHTA, CDR2 FQGNSA. The CDR3 nucleotides are TGTGCCAGCAGCTCGCGGACTAGCGGGGGGTGGACCCAGTACTTC. As protein: CASSSRTSGGWTQYF. The variable domain in full, completed from reference TRBV7-2 and TRBJ2-5, reads GAGVSQSPSNKVTEKGKDVELRCDPISGHTALYWYRQSLGQGLEFLIYFQGNSAPDKSGLPSDRFSAERTGGSVSTLTIQRTQQEDSAVYLCASSSRTSGGWTQYFGPGTRLLVL.

This sequence joins TRBV18 and TRBJ2-7; D not resolved. V lost 4 bases, J lost 1 base, and 8 bases lay in between. Per germline, CDR1 KGHSH and CDR2 LQKENI. CDR3 length equals 13 residues. In nucleotides, the CDR3 is TGTGCCAGCTCACTTGCCGGGTCCTACGAGCAGTACTTC. This codes for CASSLAGSYEQYF.

This clone has only a few counts. CDR3 nucleotide sequence: TGTGCCTGGAGTCGAATCCCCGGGACAGGGGAGACCGGGGAGCTGTTTTTT. Protein: CAWSRIPGTGETGELFF. J is TRBJ2-2 and V is TRBV30; 10 bases align to TRBD1. Germline assignment: CDR1 GTSNPN and CDR2 SVGIG (reference sequence). Unmatched junction bases numbered 11, after V lost 2 bases and J lost 5 bases. This CDR3 is built from 17 residues.

By sample share, this clone is medium-sized. This sequence joins TRBV9 and TRBJ2-5; D may be TRBD2 (6 bases). Germline V gene lookup returns CDR1 SGDLS and CDR2 YYNGEE. The CDR3 is made up of 15 amino acids. V was cut by 3 bases and J by 5 bases, with 17 bases left in between. Here the CDR3 reads CASSALGTGGETQYF. CDR3 nucleotides: TGTGCCAGCAGCGCCCTCGGGACTGGTGGGGAGACCCAGTACTTC.

The chain joins TRBV7-2 to TRBJ2-3, with TRBD2 identical over 10 bases. V was pared by 2 bases and J by 3 bases, with 11 bases of the junction left unmatched. Germline assignment: CDR1 SGHTA and CDR2 FQGNSA. The CDR3 runs 18 residues. CDR3 residues: CASSLIPLAGVGTDTQYF. The CDR3 DNA sequence: TGTGCCAGCAGCTTAATTCCCCTAGCGGGGGTAGGTACAGATACGCAGTATTTT. The entire variable domain, with the rest obtained from reference TRBV7-2 and TRBJ2-3, is as follows: GAGVSQSPSNKVTEKGKDVELRCDPISGHTALYWYRQSLGQGLEFLIYFQGNSAPDKSGLPSDRFSAERTGGSVSTLTIQRTQQEDSAVYLCASSLIPLAGVGTDTQYFGPGTRLTVL.

The chain links TRBV5-5 to TRBJ1-5, with TRBD1 as a possible D gene (5 bases). Trimming pared 6 bases from V and 7 bases from J, leaving 20 bases between. Per the germline V gene, CDR1 is SGHKS and CDR2 is YYEKEE (reference sequence). This CDR3 has 15 amino acids. As DNA, the CDR3 is TGTGCCAGCACCCCAAACGGGGGGTTTAGGCAGCCCCAGCATTTT. It specifies CASTPNGGFRQPQHF.

The genes are TRBV5-1 and TRBJ2-7; TRBD2 matches 7 bases. The CDR3 covers 16 residues. Per the germline V gene, CDR1 is SGHRS and CDR2 is YFSETQ. V was clipped by 1 base and J by 0 bases; unmatched bases: 7. The chain's CDR3 is CASSLQRGSTSYEQYF. The CDR3 nucleotides read TGCGCCAGCAGCTTGCAGCGGGGTTCGACCTCCTACGAGCAGTACTTC.

This clone occurred once. The chain employs TRBV6-4 and TRBJ1-5; D remains unclear. The CDR3 runs to 15 residues. V lost 3 bases and J 0 bases, leaving 9 bases between the germline ends. CDR1 is MRHNA, CDR2 SNTAGT, per germline. The CDR3 is CASSESGVSNQPQHF. CDR3 sequence (DNA): TGTGCCAGCAGTGAATCCGGGGTTAGCAATCAGCCCCAGCATTTT.

The chain links TRBV7-8 to TRBJ2-7; 9 bases agree with TRBD1. The trim removed 4 bases at V and 2 bases at J, leaving 9 bases unmatched. Germline V gives CDR1 SGHVS, CDR2 FQNEAQ. This CDR3 contains 16 residues. CDR3: CASSYPSGTGTYEQYF. DNA for the CDR3: TGTGCCAGCAGCTACCCCTCCGGGACAGGGACCTACGAGCAGTACTTC. Together with reference TRBV7-8 and TRBJ2-7, the CDR3 gives the full variable domain: GAGVSQSPRYKVAKRGQDVALRCDPISGHVSLFWYQQALGQGPEFLTYFQNEAQLDKSGLPSDRFFAERPEGSVSTLKIQRTQQEDSAVYLCASSYPSGTGTYEQYFGPGTRLTVT.

The V and J genes are TRBV28 and TRBJ2-1; D might be TRBD2 (6 bases). Germline V gene data show CDR1 as MDHEN and CDR2 as SYDVKM. Trimming cost V 5 bases and J 5 bases, with 25 bases left between them. The CDR3 is made up of 18 amino acids. CDR3 in amino acids: CASSTLRGTVGGNNEQFF. CDR3 DNA: TGTGCCAGCAGTACCCTTAGGGGTACAGTCGGCGGGAACAATGAGCAGTTCTTC.

V gene TRBV5-6 combines with J gene TRBJ2-1, with 12 bases lining up with TRBD2. The germline V gene encodes CDR1 SGHDT and CDR2 YYEEEE. Trimming cost V 0 bases and J 7 bases; bases outside gene matches: 14. The CDR3 is 19 residues long. The chain's CDR3 is CASSLALAGGHVRWNEQFF. The CDR3 bases are TGTGCCAGCAGCTTGGCACTAGCGGGGGGCCATGTCCGTTGGAATGAGCAGTTCTTC.

This sequence joins TRBV7-3 and TRBJ2-5; possible D gene TRBD1, 6 bases. This CDR3 has 13 residues. V shed 5 bases and J shed 4 bases, with 11 bases lying between them. The germline V gene has CDR1 SGHTA and CDR2 FQGTGA. CDR3 DNA sequence: TGTGCCAGCAGCGACAGAGGGGGAGAGACCCAGTACTTC. It encodes CASSDRGGETQYF.

For this clone: At one end the junction does not follow the germline gene, possibly because of a read error. The rearrangement joins TRBV13 to TRBJ2-7; maybe TRBD1 (7 bases). Germline V CDR1 and CDR2: PRHDT, FYEKMQ (reference sequence). This CDR3 is 15 amino acids long. CDR3 residues: CASSLGLYRGGEQYF. In DNA, the CDR3 is TGTGCCAGCAGCCTAGGCCTTTACAGGGGAGGCGAGCAGTACTTC. Complete variable domain (other parts from reference TRBV13 and TRBJ2-7): AAGVIQSPRHLIKEKRETATLKCYPIPRHDTVYWYQQGPGQDPQFLISFYEKMQSDKGSIPDRFSAQQFSDYHSELNMSSLELGDSALYFCASSLGLYRGGEQYFGPGTRLTVT.

The rearrangement joins TRBV9 to TRBJ1-2, with 10 bases matching TRBD1. Germline V lookup: CDR1 SGDLS, CDR2 YYNGEE. Trimming took 0 bases from V and 5 from J; bases not matched to a gene: 1. This CDR3 is built from 14 residues. CDR3: CASSVGTGGYGYTF. The CDR3 DNA reads as TGTGCCAGCAGCGTAGGGACAGGGGGTTATGGCTACACCTTC.